This T cell receptor beta chain came from a study of T cells in Graves' hyperthyroidism and ophthalmopathy. Notes on the study in general: In validation, the model predicted ophthalmopathy. These predictions came a median approximately six months before onset. Blood also contained most expanded thyroid clonotypes above 0.001.

Lactation, pregnancy, other autoimmune disease or uncontrolled infection led to exclusion of patients. Template material for amplifying TCR beta CDR3 regions consisted of RNA transcripts. In the first-round RT-PCR of the TCR CDR3, the HTBI primer set was used. Via MiXCR, TCRdb re-called the multiplex PCR reads, giving one row per CDR3 protein. The repertoire has about 350,000 distinct CDR3 sequences, 12% to 15% of them found once; the top ten carry about a third. This clonotype appeared many times. Its cognate antigen is unknown. There are 14 residues in the CDR3. Germline lookup yields CDR1 SEHNR and CDR2 FQNEAQ (reference sequence). After removal of 4 bases from V and 0 bases from J, the junction contained 3 bases not matched to a gene.

The chain employs TRBV7-9 and TRBJ2-7; 7 bases are a match to TRBD1. Material: blood. The sequence derives from a woman aged 40 to 50 with Graves' ophthalmopathy. The CDR3 DNA reads as TGTGCCAGCAGCTCGGGACAGAGCTCCTACGAGCAGTACTTC. Protein: CASSSGQSSYEQYF.